Listed below are T cell receptor beta chains from one sample, sequenced in a study of shared clonotypes between healthy human individuals. The protocol was immunoSEQ multiplex PCR, while the TCRdb copy is restricted to in-frame clones and leaves out a portion. The sample comprises around 700,000 clones, about 90% of which are singletons, and approximately 24% rests with the top ten. The specimen sequenced was naive CD8+ T cells sorted from blood. The source of these receptors is a man aged 30 to 39 in good health. Both conserved end residues are part of each CDR3. Each record gives: V gene, clone size, J gene, CDR3 protein. Size is stated for part of the rows, as once, few or many counts, or as a class when the clone is expanded.

v_call: TRBV10-3; clone_size: .; j_call: TRBJ2-3; cdr3_aa: CAIAPSGSFDTQYF
v_call: TRBV7-9; clone_size: few; j_call: TRBJ2-1; cdr3_aa: CASSPALGYNEQFF
v_call: TRBV2; clone_size: .; j_call: TRBJ1-1; cdr3_aa: CASRSRDREYVTEAFF
v_call: TRBV10-3; clone_size: .; j_call: TRBJ2-7; cdr3_aa: CAISESGLAHEQYF
v_call: TRBV25-1; clone_size: once; j_call: TRBJ1-1; cdr3_aa: CASSALDTEAFF
v_call: TRBV9; clone_size: .; j_call: TRBJ2-3; cdr3_aa: CASSFRLAGQSDTQYF
v_call: TRBV19; clone_size: once; j_call: TRBJ2-3; cdr3_aa: CASSEGLRADTQYF
v_call: TRBV29-1; clone_size: .; j_call: TRBJ2-7; cdr3_aa: CSAKDLLYYEQYF
v_call: TRBV15; clone_size: .; j_call: TRBJ2-3; cdr3_aa: CATSGRQGGILGAGDDTQYF
v_call: TRBV27; clone_size: .; j_call: TRBJ2-7; cdr3_aa: CASGLAGVSSYEQYF
v_call: TRBV7-9; clone_size: .; j_call: TRBJ1-2; cdr3_aa: CASSGQGLWYGYTF
v_call: TRBV29-1; clone_size: .; j_call: TRBJ2-5; cdr3_aa: CSVYKGTYQETQYF
v_call: TRBV11-2; clone_size: .; j_call: TRBJ2-2; cdr3_aa: CATKRWDRARSGGELFF
v_call: TRBV11-2; clone_size: .; j_call: TRBJ2-7; cdr3_aa: CASSLGQLIPRF
v_call: TRBV25-1; clone_size: .; j_call: TRBJ2-1; cdr3_aa: CASRQGNEQFF
v_call: TRBV4-3; clone_size: .; j_call: TRBJ2-1; cdr3_aa: CASSQDSGLAYNEQFF